This T cell receptor (beta chain) stems from a study of cytomegalovirus exposure and HLA in healthy donors. Researchers ran the PCR with 60 Vbeta and 13 Jbeta primers. Authors' data handling: Later reanalysis found approximately 76 million unique TCR beta chains, roughly 9.9 million of them shared. Generated by immunoSEQ multiplex PCR, the TCRdb table keeps only in-frame clones and is missing some. From that table come the V and J calls and clone size; the DNA was used to work out D and trimming. This table has about 120,000 clones, 78% appearing once. Details on this clone: Its antigen is unknown.

Germline lookup yields CDR1 LNHDA and CDR2 SQIVND (reference sequence). This CDR3 is built from 15 residues. V lost 5 bases to trimming and J lost 5 bases; unmatched junction nucleotides: 10. Findings and limits, study-wide: An Asian-associated ancestry cluster reportedly showed fewer N-insertions than the roughly 700-donor mean in a later analysis. Later analysis found that TCR beta chains associated with HLA were more clonally expanded than other, equally common chains.

This receptor was obtained from a woman aged 40 to 50 in good health and CMV-seronegative. The specimen was PBMCs. The chain links TRBV19 to TRBJ1-2, with 8 nucleotides matching TRBD1. The CDR3 coding sequence is TGTGCCAGTAGTCCTTCCGGGACAGGCGGATATGGCTACACCTTC. It encodes CASSPSGTGGYGYTF.